The 5 T cell receptor beta chains below all came from one sample that was sequenced in a study of T-cell reconstitution after alpha-beta-depleted transplantation in children. The library targeted TCRbeta and was prepared with unique molecular identifiers. TCRdb used MiXCR to reprocess the PCR reads, holding one entry per CDR3 protein. This table has 450,000 to 600,000 distinct CDR3 sequences, less than 35% appearing once. The input for sequencing was PBMCs from the stem cell graft donor, taken from the stem cell graft. The receptors come from a human donor who donated a stem cell graft to a child with aplastic anemia.

This clonotype occurred a few times. The chain employs TRBV7-3 and TRBJ1-6; D not resolved. The V end lost 0 bases, the J end lost 10 bases, and 16 bases lay between the germline ends. Germline V gene data show CDR1 as SGHTA and CDR2 as FQGTGA. CDR3 length: 16 amino acids. This chain's CDR3 is CASSLTERGSNSPLHF. CDR3 coding DNA: TGTGCCAGCAGCTTAACGGAGCGGGGATCGAACTCACCCCTCCACTTT.

The J gene is TRBJ2-3, the V gene TRBV9; D is perhaps TRBD2 (5 bases). Trimming removed 3 bases at V and 4 bases at J, with 9 bases between. This CDR3 contains 13 residues. Looked up from germline, CDR1 is SGDLS and CDR2 is YYNGEE. CDR3 sequence: CASSANSADTQYF. The CDR3 nucleotides read TGTGCCAGCAGCGCCAATAGCGCAGATACGCAGTATTTT.

The CDR3 nucleotides are TGTGCCAGCAGTTTGGGAGGGACTAGCGGTTCCTACAATGAGCAGTTCTTC. Translated: CASSLGGTSGSYNEQFF. This chain uses TRBV6-5 with TRBJ2-1; 11 nucleotides line up with TRBD2. The CDR3 totals 17 residues. Germline lookup yields CDR1 MNHEY and CDR2 SVGAGI. V dropped 4 bases and J dropped 1; count of bases not matched to a gene: 6.

The chain combines TRBV6-5 with TRBJ2-1; D not resolved. V lost 2 bases to trimming and J lost 1 base, with 9 bases between them. The CDR3 totals 15 residues. Germline CDR1 is MNHEY and CDR2 is SVGAGI. CDR3 nucleotide sequence: TGTGCCAGCAGTTACGGCGACTCTTCCTACAATGAGCAGTTCTTC. This encodes CASSYGDSSYNEQFF.

The J gene is TRBJ2-7, the V gene TRBV2; no clear D gene. The CDR3 spans 15 residues. Germline assignment: CDR1 SNHLY and CDR2 FYNNEI. Trimming removed 4 bases from V and 0 bases from J, with 13 bases in between. CDR3 sequence (DNA): TGTGCCAGCAGTGCAAACCGGCAAAGCTCCTACGAGCAGTACTTC. Its protein product is CASSANRQSSYEQYF. The full variable domain, its missing parts supplied by reference TRBV2 and TRBJ2-7, is EPEVTQTPSHQVTQMGQEVILRCVPISNHLYFYWYRQILGQKVEFLVSFYNNEISEKSEIFDDQFSVERPDGSNFTLKIRSTKLEDSAMYFCASSANRQSSYEQYFGPGTRLTVT.